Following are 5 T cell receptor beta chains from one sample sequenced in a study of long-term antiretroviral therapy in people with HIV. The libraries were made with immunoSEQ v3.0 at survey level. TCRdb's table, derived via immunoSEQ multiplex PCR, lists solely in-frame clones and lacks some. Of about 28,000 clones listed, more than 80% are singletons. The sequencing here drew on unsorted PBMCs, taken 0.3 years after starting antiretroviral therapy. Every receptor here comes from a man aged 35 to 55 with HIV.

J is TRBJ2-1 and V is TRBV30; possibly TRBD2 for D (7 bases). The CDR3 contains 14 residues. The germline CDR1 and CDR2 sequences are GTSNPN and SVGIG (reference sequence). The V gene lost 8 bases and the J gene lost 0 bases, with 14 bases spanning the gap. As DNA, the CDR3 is TGTGCCATGGGGGGGCGGAGCTCCTACAATGAGCAGTTCTTC. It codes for CAMGGRSSYNEQFF.

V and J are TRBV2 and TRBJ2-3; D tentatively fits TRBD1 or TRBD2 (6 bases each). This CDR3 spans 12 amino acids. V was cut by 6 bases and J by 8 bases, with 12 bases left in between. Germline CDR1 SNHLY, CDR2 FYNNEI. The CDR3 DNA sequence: TGTGCCAGCAGGACCACGGGGGCTACGCAGTATTTT. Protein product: CASRTTGATQYF.

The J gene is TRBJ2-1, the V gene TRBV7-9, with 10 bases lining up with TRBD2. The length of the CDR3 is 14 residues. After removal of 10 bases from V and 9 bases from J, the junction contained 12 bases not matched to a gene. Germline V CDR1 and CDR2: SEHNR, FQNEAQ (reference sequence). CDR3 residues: CATPRIAGGPEQFF. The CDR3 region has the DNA TGTGCCACCCCCAGGATAGCGGGAGGACCTGAGCAGTTCTTC.

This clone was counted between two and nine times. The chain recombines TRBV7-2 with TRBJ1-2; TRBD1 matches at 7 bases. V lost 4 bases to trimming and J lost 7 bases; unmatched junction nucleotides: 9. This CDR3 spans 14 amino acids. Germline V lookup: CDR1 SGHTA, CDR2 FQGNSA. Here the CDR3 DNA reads TGTGCCAGCAGCTCAGCAAGACAGGGCGGTGGCTACACCTTC. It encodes CASSSARQGGGYTF.

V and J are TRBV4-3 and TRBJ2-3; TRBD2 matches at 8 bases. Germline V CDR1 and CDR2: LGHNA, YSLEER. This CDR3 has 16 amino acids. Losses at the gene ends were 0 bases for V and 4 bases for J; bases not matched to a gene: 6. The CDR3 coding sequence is TGCGCCAGCAGCCAAGATCCGGGAGGGAGACCAGATACGCAGTATTTT. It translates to CASSQDPGGRPDTQYF.